The text below deals with one T cell receptor (beta chain). This record comes from a study of blood T cell repertoires in COVID-19. It was within 2 weeks before study entry that exposed participants met a COVID-19 case. TCRdb's table, derived via immunoSEQ multiplex PCR, lists solely in-frame clones and lacks some. The table records 350,000 to 500,000 clones, about 88% of them present only once. The CDR3 has 14 amino acids. With 7 bases removed from V and 3 bases from J, the gap between germline ends came to 13 bases. The V gene's germline CDR1 is WNHNN and CDR2 SYGVQD (reference sequence). The receptor's source is a woman younger than 30 who had been exposed to COVID-19. The sample consisted of PBMCs or T cells enriched from blood (not recorded which). The J gene is TRBJ1-5, the V gene TRBV10-1; D call uncertain. The CDR3 protein is CASTPRRDNQPQHF. In nucleotides, the CDR3 is TGCGCCAGCACCCCCCGCCGGGACAATCAGCCCCAGCATTTT.